Sequencing of this TCR beta chain was carried out in a study of cytomegalovirus exposure and HLA in healthy donors. The table lists this clone with a count of one. The antigen remains undetermined. The V gene's germline CDR1 is SGHRS and CDR2 YFSETQ. The CDR3 is 14 amino acids. Trimming stripped 1 base from V and 4 bases from J, with 12 bases between. It was with 60 Vbeta and 13 Jbeta primers that the PCR ran. Profiling relied on immunoSEQ multiplex PCR, and the TCRdb table lists in-frame clones only, not all of them. The sample has some 180,000 clones, 70% to 80% seen once. Study observations and caveats: Within a later analysis, the majority of CMV-associated TCR beta chains appeared HLA-restricted. A prior analysis recorded that most TCR beta V segments were productive about 87% or about 30% of the time. Later analysis suggested links between common viral pathogens and several top significant clusters.

This chain connects TRBV5-1 to TRBJ2-7; possibly TRBD2 for D (6 bases). The sequenced material came from PBMCs. The source is a woman aged 60-70 years in good health and CMV-seropositive. CDR3 loop: CASSLRLDGYEQYF. As DNA, the CDR3 is TGCGCCAGCAGCTTGAGACTAGACGGTTACGAGCAGTACTTC. Supplemented by reference TRBV5-1 and TRBJ2-7, the full variable domain reads KAGVTQTPRYLIKTRGQQVTLSCSPISGHRSVSWYQQTPGQGLQFLFEYFSETQRNKGNFPGRFSGRQFSNSRSEMNVSTLELGDSALYLCASSLRLDGYEQYFGPGTRLTVT.